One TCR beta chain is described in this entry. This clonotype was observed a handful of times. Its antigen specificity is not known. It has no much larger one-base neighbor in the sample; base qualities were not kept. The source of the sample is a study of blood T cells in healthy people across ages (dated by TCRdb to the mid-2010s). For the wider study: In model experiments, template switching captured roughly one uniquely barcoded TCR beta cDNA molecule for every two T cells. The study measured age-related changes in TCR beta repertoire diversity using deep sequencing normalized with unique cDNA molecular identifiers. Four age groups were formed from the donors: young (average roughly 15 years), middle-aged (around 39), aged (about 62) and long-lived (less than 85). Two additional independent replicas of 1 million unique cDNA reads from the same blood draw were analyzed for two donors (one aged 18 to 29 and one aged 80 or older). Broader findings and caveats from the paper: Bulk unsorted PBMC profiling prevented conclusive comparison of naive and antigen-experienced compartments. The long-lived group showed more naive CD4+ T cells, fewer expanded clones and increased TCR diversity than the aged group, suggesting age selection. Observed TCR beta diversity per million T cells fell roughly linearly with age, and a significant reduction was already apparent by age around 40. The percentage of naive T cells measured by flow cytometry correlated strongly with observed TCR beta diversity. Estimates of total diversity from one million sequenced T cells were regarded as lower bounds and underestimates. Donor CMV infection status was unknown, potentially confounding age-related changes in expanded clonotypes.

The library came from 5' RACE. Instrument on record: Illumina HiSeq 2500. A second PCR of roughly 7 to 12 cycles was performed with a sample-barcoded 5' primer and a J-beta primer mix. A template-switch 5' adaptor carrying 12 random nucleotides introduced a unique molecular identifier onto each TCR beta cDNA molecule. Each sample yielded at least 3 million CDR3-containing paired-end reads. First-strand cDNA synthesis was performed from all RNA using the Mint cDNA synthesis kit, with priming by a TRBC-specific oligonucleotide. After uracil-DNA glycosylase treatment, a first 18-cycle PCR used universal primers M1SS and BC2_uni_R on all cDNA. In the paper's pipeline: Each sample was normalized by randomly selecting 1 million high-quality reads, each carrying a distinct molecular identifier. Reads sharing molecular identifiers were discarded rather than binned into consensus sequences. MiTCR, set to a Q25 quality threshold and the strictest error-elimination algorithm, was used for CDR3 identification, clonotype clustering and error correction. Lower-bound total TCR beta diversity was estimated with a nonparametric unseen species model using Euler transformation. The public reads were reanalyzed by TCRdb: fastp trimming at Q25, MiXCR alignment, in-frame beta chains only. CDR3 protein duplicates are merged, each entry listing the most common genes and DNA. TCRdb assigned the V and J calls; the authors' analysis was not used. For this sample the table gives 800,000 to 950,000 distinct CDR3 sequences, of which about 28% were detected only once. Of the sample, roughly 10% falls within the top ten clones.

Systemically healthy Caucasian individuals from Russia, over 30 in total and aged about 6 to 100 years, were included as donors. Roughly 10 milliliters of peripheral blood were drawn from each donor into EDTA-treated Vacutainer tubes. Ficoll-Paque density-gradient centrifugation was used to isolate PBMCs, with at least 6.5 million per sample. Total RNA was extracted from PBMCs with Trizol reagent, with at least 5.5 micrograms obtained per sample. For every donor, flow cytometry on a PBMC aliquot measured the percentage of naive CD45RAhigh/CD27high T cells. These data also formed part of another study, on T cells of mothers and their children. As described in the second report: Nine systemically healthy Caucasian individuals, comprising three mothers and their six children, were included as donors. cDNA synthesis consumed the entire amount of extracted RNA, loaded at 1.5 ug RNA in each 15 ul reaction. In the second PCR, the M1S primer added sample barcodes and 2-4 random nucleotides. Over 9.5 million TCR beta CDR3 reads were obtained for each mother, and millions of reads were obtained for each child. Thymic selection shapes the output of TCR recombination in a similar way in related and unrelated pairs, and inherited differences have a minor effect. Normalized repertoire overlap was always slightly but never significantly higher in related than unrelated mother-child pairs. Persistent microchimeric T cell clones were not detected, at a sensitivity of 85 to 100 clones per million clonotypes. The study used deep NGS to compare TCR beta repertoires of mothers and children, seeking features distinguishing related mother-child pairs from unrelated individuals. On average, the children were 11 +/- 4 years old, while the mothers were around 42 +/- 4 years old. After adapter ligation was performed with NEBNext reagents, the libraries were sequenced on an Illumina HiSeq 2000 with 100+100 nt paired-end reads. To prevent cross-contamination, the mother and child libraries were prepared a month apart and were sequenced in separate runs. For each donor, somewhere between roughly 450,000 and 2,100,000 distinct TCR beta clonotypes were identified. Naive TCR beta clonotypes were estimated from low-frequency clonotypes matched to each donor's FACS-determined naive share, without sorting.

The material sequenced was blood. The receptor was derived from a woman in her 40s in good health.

The nucleotide sequence reads as follows: TGCGCCAGCGGTCCCGGTGACAGGGACGGAGCCAAAAACATTCAGTACTTC. Its translation is CASGPGDRDGAKNIQYF. The V gene is TRBV5-1 and the J gene is TRBJ2-4, with 7 central nucleotides matching TRBD1. V loses 7 bases at its end and J loses 0 bases; junction bases beyond the gene matches: 13. The germline V gene encodes CDR1 SGHRS and CDR2 YFSETQ. Spanning cysteine to phenylalanine, the CDR3 consists of 17 amino acids. Only the CDR3 DNA is retained, 51 bases long and in frame from the first base.